Below, one T cell receptor (beta chain) is given with its context. Authors' data handling: Reference gene primer amplification yielded estimated nucleated cell counts. Data came from immunoSEQ multiplex PCR; TCRdb stores just in-frame clones and leaves some out. For V, J and clone size, that table is used; D and trimming come from the DNA. The data contain 250,000 to 350,000 clones, roughly 83% of them singletons. This sample is drawn from a study of blood T cell repertoires in COVID-19. On the study more broadly: The United States, Italy and Spain provided the acute and convalescent COVID-19 samples. T cells, B-cell-depleted T cells, or PBMCs provided the cDNA or gDNA that served as material.

The CDR3 has 15 residues. Germline V gene sequence: CDR1 MNHNS, CDR2 SASEGT. V gave up 4 bases and J gave up 4 bases, with 14 bases separating them. Specimen: peripheral blood. V and J are TRBV6-1 and TRBJ2-1; possible D gene TRBD2, 6 bases. The sequence came from a human donor with COVID-19, enrolled during active disease. The donor label of this sample is uncertain. The DNA of the CDR3 is TGTGCCAGCAGTGTAGCGGCAAACCCGTACAATGAGCAGTTCTTC. This codes for CASSVAANPYNEQFF.